This TCR beta chain was found in a study of T cells in Graves' hyperthyroidism and ophthalmopathy. The CDR3 has 15 amino acids. Trimming removed 4 bases from V and 4 bases from J, with 17 bases in between. The V gene's germline CDR1 is SGHDT and CDR2 YYEEEE. There are many counts of this clonotype. Its antigen is unknown. Hyperthyroidism had been newly diagnosed in patients aged 18 to 65, and its duration was under 2 months. RNA transcripts provided the source from which TCR beta CDR3 regions were amplified. Using the HTBI primer set, a first-round RT-PCR was run on the TCR CDR3. TCRdb re-called the multiplex PCR reads through MiXCR, storing one row per CDR3 protein. The sample includes under 350,000 distinct CDR3 sequences, roughly 18% seen only once; the top ten take about half. Whole-study findings and limits: Most thyroid clonotypes expanded above 0.001 were also detected in blood.

The V and J genes are TRBV5-6 and TRBJ1-2, with D hard to call. This receptor was identified in a woman between 50 and 59 years old with Graves' hyperthyroidism. The sample was blood. The CDR3, as DNA: TGTGCCAGCAGCGCCTACAGTGTTAGGAGCTATGGCTACACCTTC. This sequence encodes CASSAYSVRSYGYTF.